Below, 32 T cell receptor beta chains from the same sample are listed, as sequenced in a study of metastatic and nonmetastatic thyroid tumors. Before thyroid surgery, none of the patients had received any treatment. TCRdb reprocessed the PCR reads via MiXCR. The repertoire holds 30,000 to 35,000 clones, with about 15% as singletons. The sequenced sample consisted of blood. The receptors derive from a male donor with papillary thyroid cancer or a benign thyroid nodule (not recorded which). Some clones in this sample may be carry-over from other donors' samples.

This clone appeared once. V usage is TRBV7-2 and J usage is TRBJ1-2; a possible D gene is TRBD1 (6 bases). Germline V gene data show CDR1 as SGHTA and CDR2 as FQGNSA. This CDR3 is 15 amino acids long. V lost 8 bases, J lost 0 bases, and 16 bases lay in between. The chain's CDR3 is CASYRGFRPNYGYTF. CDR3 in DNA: TGTGCCAGCTATAGGGGGTTCAGGCCTAACTATGGCTACACCTTC.

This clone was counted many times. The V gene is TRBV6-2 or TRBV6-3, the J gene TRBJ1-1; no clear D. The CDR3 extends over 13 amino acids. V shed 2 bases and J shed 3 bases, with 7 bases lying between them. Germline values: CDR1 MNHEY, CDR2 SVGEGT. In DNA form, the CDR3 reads TGTGCCAGCAGTTACCCTTTGGACACTGAAGCTTTCTTT. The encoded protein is CASSYPLDTEAFF.

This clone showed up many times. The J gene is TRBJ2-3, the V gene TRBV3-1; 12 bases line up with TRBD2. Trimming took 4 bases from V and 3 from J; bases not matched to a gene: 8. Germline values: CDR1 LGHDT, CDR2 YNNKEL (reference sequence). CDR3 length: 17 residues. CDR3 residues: CASSLGLAGKRTDTQYF. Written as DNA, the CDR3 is TGTGCCAGCAGCCTCGGACTAGCGGGAAAAAGGACAGATACGCAGTATTTT.

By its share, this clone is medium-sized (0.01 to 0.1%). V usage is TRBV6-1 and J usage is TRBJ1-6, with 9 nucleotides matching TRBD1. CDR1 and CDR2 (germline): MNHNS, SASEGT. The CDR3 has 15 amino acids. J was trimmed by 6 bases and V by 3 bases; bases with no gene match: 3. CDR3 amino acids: CASSDGTGFNSPLHF. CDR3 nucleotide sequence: TGTGCCAGCAGTGACGGGACAGGGTTTAATTCACCCCTCCACTTT.

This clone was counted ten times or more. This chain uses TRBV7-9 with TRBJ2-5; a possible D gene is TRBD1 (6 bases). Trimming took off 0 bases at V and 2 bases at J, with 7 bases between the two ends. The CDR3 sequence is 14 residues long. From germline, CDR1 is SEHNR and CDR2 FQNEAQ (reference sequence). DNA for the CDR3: TGTGCCAGCAGCTTAGCGCAGGGGCAAGAGACCCAGTACTTC. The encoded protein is CASSLAQGQETQYF.

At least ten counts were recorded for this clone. The CDR3 reads CSAGGKPRSQETQYF. The CDR3 DNA sequence: TGCAGTGCTGGGGGTAAACCCAGGTCCCAAGAGACCCAGTACTTC. J is TRBJ2-5 and V is TRBV20-1; D may be TRBD1 or TRBD2 (5 bases each). V was clipped by 5 bases and J by 1 base, with 17 bases between them. CDR3 length: 15 residues. CDR1 and CDR2 from the germline V gene are DFQATT and SNEGSKA (reference sequence).

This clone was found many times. CDR3 bases: TGTGCCAGCAGTTACAGCCGGGACAGGGATCAAGCTTTCTTT. It codes for CASSYSRDRDQAFF. The chain employs TRBV6-5 and TRBJ1-1; 9 positions match TRBD1. Germline loops: CDR1 MNHEY, CDR2 SVGAGI. V lost 2 bases to trimming and J lost 9 bases; unmatched junction nucleotides: 7. The CDR3 is made up of 14 amino acids.

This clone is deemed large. The CDR3 is CASSTAEPNTEAFF. CDR3 nucleotide sequence: TGTGCCAGCAGTACCGCAGAACCTAACACTGAAGCTTTCTTT. This chain joins TRBV6-2 or TRBV6-3 and TRBJ1-1, with D uncertain. The length of the CDR3 is 14 residues. In germline, CDR1 is MNHEY, CDR2 SVGEGT. Trimming took off 5 bases at V and 2 bases at J, with 12 bases between the two ends.

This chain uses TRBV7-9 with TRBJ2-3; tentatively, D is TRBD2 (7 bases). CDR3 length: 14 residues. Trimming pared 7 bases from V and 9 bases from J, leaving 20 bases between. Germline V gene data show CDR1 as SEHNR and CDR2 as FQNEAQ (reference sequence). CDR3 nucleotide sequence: TGTGCCAGCAACATAGAAAGTGCGGGGGCAACGCAGTATTTT. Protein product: CASNIESAGATQYF. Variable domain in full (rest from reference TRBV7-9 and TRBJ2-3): DTGVSQNPRHKITKRGQNVTFRCDPISEHNRLYWYRQTLGQGPEFLTYFQNEAQLEKSRLLSDRFSAERPKGSFSTLEIQRTEQGDSAMYLCASNIESAGATQYFGPGTRLTVL.

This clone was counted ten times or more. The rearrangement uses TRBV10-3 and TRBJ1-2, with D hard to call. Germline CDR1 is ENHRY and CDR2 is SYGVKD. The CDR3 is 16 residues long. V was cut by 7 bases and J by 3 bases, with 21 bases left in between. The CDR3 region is CAIKMESSQLHYGYTF. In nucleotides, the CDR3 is TGTGCCATCAAGATGGAATCCTCTCAACTACACTATGGCTACACCTTC.

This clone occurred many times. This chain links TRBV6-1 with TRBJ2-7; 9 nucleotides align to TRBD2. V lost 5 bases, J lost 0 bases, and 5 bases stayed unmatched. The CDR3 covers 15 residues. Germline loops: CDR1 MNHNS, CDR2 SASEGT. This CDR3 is CASSFSSGVSYEQYF. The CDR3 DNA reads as TGTGCCAGCAGTTTTTCTAGCGGGGTCTCCTACGAGCAGTACTTC.

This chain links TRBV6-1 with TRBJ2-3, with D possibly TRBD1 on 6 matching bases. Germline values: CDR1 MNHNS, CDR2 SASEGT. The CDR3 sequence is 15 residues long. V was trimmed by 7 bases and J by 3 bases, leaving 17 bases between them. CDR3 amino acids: CASTQGGIKTDTQYF. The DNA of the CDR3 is TGTGCCAGCACCCAAGGGGGAATAAAAACAGATACGCAGTATTTT.

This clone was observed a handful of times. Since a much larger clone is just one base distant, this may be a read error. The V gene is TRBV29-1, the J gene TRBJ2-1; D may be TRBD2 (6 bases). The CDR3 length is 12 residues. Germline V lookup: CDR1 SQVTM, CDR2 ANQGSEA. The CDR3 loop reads CSAGTFYDEQFF. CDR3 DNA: TGCAGCGCCGGGACTTTCTACGATGAGCAGTTCTTC.

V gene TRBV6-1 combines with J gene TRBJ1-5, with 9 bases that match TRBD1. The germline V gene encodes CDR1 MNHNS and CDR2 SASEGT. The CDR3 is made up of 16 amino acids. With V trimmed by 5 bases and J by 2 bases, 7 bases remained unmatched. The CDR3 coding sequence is TGTGCCAGCAGTCGGACAGGGGTTCCGGGCAATCAGCCCCAGCATTTT. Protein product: CASSRTGVPGNQPQHF.

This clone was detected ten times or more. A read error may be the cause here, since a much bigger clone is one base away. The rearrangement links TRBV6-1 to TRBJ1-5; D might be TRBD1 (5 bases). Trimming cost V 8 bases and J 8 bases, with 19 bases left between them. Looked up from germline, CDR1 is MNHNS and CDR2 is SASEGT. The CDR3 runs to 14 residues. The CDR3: CASGPGAGGKPQHF. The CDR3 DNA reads TGTGCCAGCGGCCCCGGGGCAGGTGGCAAGCCCCAGCATTTT.

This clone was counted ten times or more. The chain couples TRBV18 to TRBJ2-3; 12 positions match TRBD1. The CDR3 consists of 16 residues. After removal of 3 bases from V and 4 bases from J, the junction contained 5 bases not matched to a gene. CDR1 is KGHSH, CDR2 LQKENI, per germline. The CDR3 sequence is CASSPGDRGRPDTQYF. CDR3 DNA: TGTGCCAGCTCACCGGGGGACAGGGGGCGCCCAGATACGCAGTATTTT.

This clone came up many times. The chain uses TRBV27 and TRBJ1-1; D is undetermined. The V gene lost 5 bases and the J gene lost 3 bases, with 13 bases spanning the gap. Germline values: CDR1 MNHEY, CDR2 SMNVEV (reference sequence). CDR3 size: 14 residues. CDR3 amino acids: CASSIGVRDTEAFF. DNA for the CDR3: TGTGCCAGCAGTATCGGGGTTCGGGACACTGAAGCTTTCTTT.

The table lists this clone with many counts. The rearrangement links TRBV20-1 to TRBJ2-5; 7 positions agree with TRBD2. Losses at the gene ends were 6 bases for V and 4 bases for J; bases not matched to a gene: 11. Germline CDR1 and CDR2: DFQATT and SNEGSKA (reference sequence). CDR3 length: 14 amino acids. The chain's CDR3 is CSARRGGGIETQYF. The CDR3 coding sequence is TGCAGTGCCCGCCGAGGCGGGGGTATAGAGACCCAGTACTTC.

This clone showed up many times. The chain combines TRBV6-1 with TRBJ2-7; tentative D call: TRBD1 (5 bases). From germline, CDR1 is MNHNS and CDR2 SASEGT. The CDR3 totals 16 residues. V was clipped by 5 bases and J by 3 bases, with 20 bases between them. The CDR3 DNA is TGTGCCAGCAGTCAAGGGGCGGCAGGCCATATCTACGAGCAGTACTTC. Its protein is CASSQGAAGHIYEQYF.

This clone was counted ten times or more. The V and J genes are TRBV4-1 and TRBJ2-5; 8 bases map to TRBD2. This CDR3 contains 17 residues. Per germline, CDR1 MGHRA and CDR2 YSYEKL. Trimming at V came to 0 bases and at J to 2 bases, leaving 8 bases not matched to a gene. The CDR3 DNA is TGCGCCAGCAGCCAAGATGGGGCGGGAGGTGTACAAGAGACCCAGTACTTC. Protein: CASSQDGAGGVQETQYF.

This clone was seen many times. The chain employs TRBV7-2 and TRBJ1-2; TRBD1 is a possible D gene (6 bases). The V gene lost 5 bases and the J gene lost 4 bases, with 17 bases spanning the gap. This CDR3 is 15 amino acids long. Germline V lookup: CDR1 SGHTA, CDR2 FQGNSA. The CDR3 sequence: CASSRGDTFPYGYTF. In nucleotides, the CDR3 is TGTGCCAGCAGCCGGGGGGACACCTTCCCCTATGGCTACACCTTC.

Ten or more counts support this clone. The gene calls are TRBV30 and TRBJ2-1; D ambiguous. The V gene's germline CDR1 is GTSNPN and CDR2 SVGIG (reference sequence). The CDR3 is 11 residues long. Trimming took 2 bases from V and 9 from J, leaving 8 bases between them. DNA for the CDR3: TGTGCCTGGAGTCCTCTCATTGAGCAGTTCTTC. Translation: CAWSPLIEQFF.

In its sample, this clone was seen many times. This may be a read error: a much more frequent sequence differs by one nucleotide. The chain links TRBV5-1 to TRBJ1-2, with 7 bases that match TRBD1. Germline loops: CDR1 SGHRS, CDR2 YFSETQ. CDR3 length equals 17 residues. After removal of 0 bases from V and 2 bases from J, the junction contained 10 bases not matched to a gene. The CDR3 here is CASSLDPGQGVNYGYTF. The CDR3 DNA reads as TGCGCCAGCAGCTTGGACCCTGGGCAGGGGGTCAACTATGGCTACACCTTC.

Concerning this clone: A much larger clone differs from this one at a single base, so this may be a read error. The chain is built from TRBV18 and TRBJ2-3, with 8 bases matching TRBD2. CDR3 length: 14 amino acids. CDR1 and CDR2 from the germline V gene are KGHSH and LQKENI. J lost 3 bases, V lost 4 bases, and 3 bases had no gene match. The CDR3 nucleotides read TGTGCCAGCTCACTCAGACTAGCGACAGATACGCAGTATTTT. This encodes CASSLRLATDTQYF.

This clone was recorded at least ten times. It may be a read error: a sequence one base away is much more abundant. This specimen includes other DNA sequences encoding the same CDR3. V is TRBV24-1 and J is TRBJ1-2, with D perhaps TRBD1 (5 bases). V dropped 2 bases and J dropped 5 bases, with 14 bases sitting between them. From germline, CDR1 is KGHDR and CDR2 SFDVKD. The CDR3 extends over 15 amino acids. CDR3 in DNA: TGTGCCACCAGTGATTCGACGAGGGGTCTTTATGGCTACACCTTC. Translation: CATSDSTRGLYGYTF.

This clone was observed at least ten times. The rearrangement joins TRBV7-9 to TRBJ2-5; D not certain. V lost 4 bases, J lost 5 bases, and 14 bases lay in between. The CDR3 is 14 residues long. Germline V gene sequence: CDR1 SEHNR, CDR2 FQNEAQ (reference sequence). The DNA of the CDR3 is TGTGCCAGCAGCTCACCCAGCCGACGGGAGACCCAGTACTTC. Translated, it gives CASSSPSRRETQYF.

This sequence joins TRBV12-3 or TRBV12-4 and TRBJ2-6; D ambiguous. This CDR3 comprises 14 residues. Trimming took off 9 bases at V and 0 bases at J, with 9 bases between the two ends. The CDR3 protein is CASRGNSGANVLTF. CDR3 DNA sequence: TGTGCCAGTCGTGGGAACTCTGGGGCCAACGTCCTGACTTTC.

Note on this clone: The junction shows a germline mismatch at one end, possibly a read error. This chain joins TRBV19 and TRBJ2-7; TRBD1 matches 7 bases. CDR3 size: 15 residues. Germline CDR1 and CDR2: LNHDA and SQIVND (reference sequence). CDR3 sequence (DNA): TGTGCCAGTATTATATCCGGGACAGCCGAGTACGAGCAGTACTTC. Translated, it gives CASIISGTAEYEQYF.

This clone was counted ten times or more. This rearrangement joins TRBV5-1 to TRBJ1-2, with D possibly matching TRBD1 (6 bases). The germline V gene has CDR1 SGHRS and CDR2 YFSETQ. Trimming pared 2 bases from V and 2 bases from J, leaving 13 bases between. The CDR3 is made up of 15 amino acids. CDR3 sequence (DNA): TGCGCCAGCAGCTTCCAGGGGTTTTCCAACTATGGCTACACCTTC. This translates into CASSFQGFSNYGYTF.

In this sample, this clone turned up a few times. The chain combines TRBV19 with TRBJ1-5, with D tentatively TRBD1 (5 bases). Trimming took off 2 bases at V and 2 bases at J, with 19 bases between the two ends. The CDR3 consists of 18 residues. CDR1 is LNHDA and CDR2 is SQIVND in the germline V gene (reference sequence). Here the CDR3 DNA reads TGTGCCAGTAGTATACCGGGGGGTCCTTGGGGTGGCAATCAGCCCCAGCATTTT. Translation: CASSIPGGPWGGNQPQHF.

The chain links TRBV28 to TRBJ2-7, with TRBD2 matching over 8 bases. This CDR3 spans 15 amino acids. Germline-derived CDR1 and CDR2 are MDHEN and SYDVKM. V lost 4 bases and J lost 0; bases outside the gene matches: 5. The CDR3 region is CASSSVAGLSYEQYF. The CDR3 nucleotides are TGTGCCAGCAGTTCCGTAGCGGGGCTCTCCTACGAGCAGTACTTC.

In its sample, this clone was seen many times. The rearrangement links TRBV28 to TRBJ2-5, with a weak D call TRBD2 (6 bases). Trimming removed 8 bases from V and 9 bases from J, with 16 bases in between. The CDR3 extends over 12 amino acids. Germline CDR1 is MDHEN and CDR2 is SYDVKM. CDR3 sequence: CASGTLKRPQYF. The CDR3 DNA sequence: TGTGCCAGCGGGACTCTAAAGAGACCCCAGTACTTC.